This T cell receptor (beta chain) was identified during a study of blood T cell repertoires in COVID-19. Produced via immunoSEQ multiplex PCR; TCRdb's table is partial and in-frame only. The table lists about 69,000 clones, 60% to 80% of them singletons. What was sequenced was peripheral blood. This clonotype originated in a human donor in a cohort sampled during active COVID-19.

CDR3 DNA: TGTGCCACCAGTGATTCCCCCCATGAGGGCACTGAAGCTTTCTTT. Protein sequence: CATSDSPHEGTEAFF. V usage is TRBV24-1 and J usage is TRBJ1-1; D is ambiguous. Germline CDR1 is KGHDR and CDR2 is SFDVKD. V shed 2 bases and J shed 4 bases, with 13 bases lying between them. The CDR3 is 15 amino acids.